These 16 T cell receptor beta chains were sequenced from one sample in a study of prognosis after radiotherapy for stage I lung cancer. Using two-round multiplex PCR, the authors amplified TCR beta CDR3 from genomic DNA. First-round PCR, the initial amplification, used primers specific to each TRBV and TRBJ gene. TCRdb called the multiplex PCR reads again in MiXCR, with one record for every CDR3 protein. The data contain about 28,000 distinct CDR3 sequences, less than 40% of them singletons. This specimen was PBMCs, taken before or after stereotactic body radiation therapy (not recorded which). These TCRs come from a donor aged 50 or older with non-small cell lung cancer.

By frequency in the sample, this clonotype is medium-sized. The J gene is TRBJ1-5, the V gene TRBV30, with D maybe TRBD1 (6 bases). The CDR3 spans 14 residues. Per the germline V gene, CDR1 is GTSNPN and CDR2 is SVGIG (reference sequence). The V end lost 0 bases, the J end lost 7 bases, and 13 bases lay between the germline ends. The CDR3 nucleotides are TGTGCCTGGAGTGTACCATGGGGGCAACAGCCCCAGCATTTT. It translates to CAWSVPWGQQPQHF.

This clonotype was detected ten times or more. V and J are TRBV28 and TRBJ1-4, with D possibly matching TRBD1 (5 bases). Germline CDR1 reads MDHEN; CDR2 reads SYDVKM. Trimming pared 8 bases from V and 5 bases from J, leaving 15 bases between. The CDR3 is 14 amino acids. Here the CDR3 reads CASYQGDGNEKLFF. The CDR3 DNA reads TGTGCCAGCTATCAGGGTGATGGGAATGAAAAACTGTTTTTT.

Turning to this clonotype: A far larger clone is one base from this, pointing to a likely read error. The chain couples TRBV7-6 to TRBJ2-5; D is possibly TRBD2 (5 bases). The CDR3 is 14 amino acids. Deletions cut 0 bases from V and 11 bases from J, with 16 bases between. CDR1 is SGHVS, CDR2 FNYEAQ, per germline. In DNA form, the CDR3 reads TGTGCCAGCAGCTTAGCGGACTCCTACAATGAGCAGTACTTC. Its translation is CASSLADSYNEQYF.

The CDR3 coding sequence is TGTGCCTGTAAAACCGGGACAGGGGGTTCACCCCTCCACTTT. Translated: CACKTGTGGSPLHF. The chain couples TRBV30 to TRBJ1-6; TRBD1 matches 11 bases. Per germline, CDR1 GTSNPN and CDR2 SVGIG (reference sequence). With V trimmed by 6 bases and J by 9 bases, 7 bases remained unmatched. This CDR3 spans 14 amino acids.

On this clonotype: A far larger clone is off by one base, so a read error is likely. The rearrangement joins TRBV6-1 to TRBJ2-7; no definite D call. Germline assignment: CDR1 MNHNS and CDR2 SASEGT. This CDR3 is built from 18 residues. Between the trimmed V and J ends, which lost 5 bases and 0 bases, there was a span of 23 bases. The CDR3 coding sequence is TGTGCCAGCAGTTACAAGCGCGCTAGTCTGCCATTCTCCTACGAGCAGTACTTC. This gives the protein CASSYKRASLPFSYEQYF.

There are many counts of this clonotype. The J gene is TRBJ2-5, the V gene TRBV27, with a tentative D call TRBD1 (6 bases). CDR1 MNHEY and CDR2 SMNVEV come from the germline V gene (reference sequence). This CDR3 is built from 14 residues. The V end was cut by 4 bases, the J end by 2 bases, with 11 bases between. The chain's CDR3 is CASSYSDRQETQYF. CDR3 in DNA: TGTGCCAGCAGTTACTCGGACAGACAAGAGACCCAGTACTTC.

This clonotype appeared many times. V and J are TRBV3-1 and TRBJ2-1; D remains unclear. The CDR3 sequence is 13 residues long. Germline lookup yields CDR1 LGHDT and CDR2 YNNKEL (reference sequence). Trimming took 8 bases from V and 3 from J, leaving 11 bases between them. CDR3 in amino acids: CASETDGYNEQFF. The DNA for the CDR3 is TGTGCCAGCGAGACGGACGGCTACAATGAGCAGTTCTTC.

This clonotype was found a few times. The chain recombines TRBV20-1 with TRBJ2-1; the match to TRBD2 covers 7 bases. Trimming removed 2 bases from V and 6 bases from J; junction bases left unmatched: 16. Germline V gene data show CDR1 as DFQATT and CDR2 as SNEGSKA (reference sequence). This CDR3 region has 17 residues. For the CDR3, the DNA is TGCAGTGCTAGAACAACCTTGGGGGGGAGACGGGGCAATGAGCAGTTCTTC. This encodes CSARTTLGGRRGNEQFF.

The chain recombines TRBV3-1 with TRBJ2-6; TRBD1 agrees at 9 bases. CDR3 length equals 17 residues. The trim removed 4 bases at V and 0 bases at J, leaving 4 bases unmatched. The V gene's germline CDR1 is LGHDT and CDR2 YNNKEL (reference sequence). The CDR3 here is CASSLGQGISGANVLTF. CDR3 coding DNA: TGTGCCAGCAGCCTGGGACAGGGTATCTCTGGGGCCAACGTCCTGACTTTC.

Ten or more counts support this clonotype. This chain connects TRBV7-8 to TRBJ2-4, with 13 positions matching TRBD2. The germline V gene encodes CDR1 SGHVS and CDR2 FQNEAQ. The CDR3 contains 23 residues. With V trimmed by 4 bases and J by 7 bases, 28 bases remained unmatched. CDR3 loop: CASSSDRDAWTSGRGGDRNIQYF. The CDR3 region has the DNA TGTGCCAGCAGCTCCGACCGGGACGCTTGGACTAGCGGGAGAGGAGGGGACAGGAACATTCAGTACTTC.

The rearrangement links TRBV12-3 or TRBV12-4 to TRBJ2-3, with TRBD1 matching over 7 bases. There are 16 residues in the CDR3. V lost 8 bases and J lost 3; bases outside the gene matches: 14. The CDR3 here is CASRLKGAAITDTQYF. CDR3 bases: TGTGCCAGCCGCCTAAAGGGGGCTGCGATAACAGATACGCAGTATTTT.

In this sample, this clonotype turned up many times. The genes are TRBV6-5 and TRBJ1-2; D may be TRBD1 (5 bases). V dropped 0 bases and J dropped 4 bases, with 9 bases sitting between them. The CDR3 loop spans 14 amino acids. CDR1 and CDR2 from the germline V gene are MNHEY and SVGAGI. The CDR3 nucleotides are TGTGCCAGCAGTTACTCGCAGGGTGGCTATGGCTACACCTTC. Translated: CASSYSQGGYGYTF.

The genes are TRBV19 and TRBJ2-3, with TRBD2 as a possible D gene (7 bases). CDR1 and CDR2 (germline): LNHDA, SQIVND (reference sequence). V dropped 4 bases and J dropped 2 bases, with 16 bases sitting between them. This CDR3 contains 16 residues. The CDR3 loop reads CASSSLEGGHTDTQYF. The DNA of the CDR3 is TGTGCCAGTAGTAGCCTAGAGGGGGGGCACACAGATACGCAGTATTTT.

The chain couples TRBV4-1 to TRBJ1-1; possibly TRBD1 for D (6 bases). CDR1 is MGHRA and CDR2 is YSYEKL in the germline V gene. The CDR3 covers 16 residues. Trimming removed 3 bases from V and 4 bases from J, with 18 bases in between. The CDR3 nucleotides read TGCGCCAGCAGCCAGCCCCACAGGGAAACGGGCACTGAAGCTTTCTTT. Its translation: CASSQPHRETGTEAFF.

This clonotype showed up many times. V and J are TRBV12-3 or TRBV12-4 and TRBJ1-4, with a weak D call TRBD1 (6 bases). V was clipped by 5 bases and J by 4 bases, with 11 bases between them. CDR3 length: 14 amino acids. DNA of the CDR3: TGTGCCAGCAGTCCACAGGGCGGTAATGAAAAACTGTTTTTT. Translated, it gives CASSPQGGNEKLFF.

Many counts were recorded for this clonotype. The DNA of the CDR3 is TGTGCCAGCAGCGGACAGGGGTATGGCTACACCTTC. Translation: CASSGQGYGYTF. The chain couples TRBV27 to TRBJ1-2; TRBD1 aligns across 9 bases. This CDR3 is 12 amino acids long. The germline CDR1 and CDR2 sequences are MNHEY and SMNVEV (reference sequence). Trimming cost V 6 bases and J 5 bases; bases outside gene matches: 1.